This is a list of T cell receptor beta chains from one sample in a study of T cells in tuberculosis. TCRdb's table, derived via immunoSEQ multiplex PCR, lists solely in-frame clones and lacks some. The sample contains fewer than 40,000 clones, 95% of which appear only once. Sequencing used PBMCs. These receptors all stem from a donor aged 10-29 years with latent tuberculosis or without tuberculosis infection. Both conserved end residues are part of each CDR3. Fields, in order: D gene, CDR3 length, J gene, clone size, V gene, CDR3 DNA, CDR3 protein. The D gene is left open where the match is weak. Not every row has a clone size; where given, it reads once, few, many or a size class.

NA 16 TRBJ2-3 once TRBV7-3 TGTGCCAGCAGCTTAGGGCTCTCTACTAGCACAGATACGCAGTATTTT CASSLGLSTSTDTQYF
TRBD2 16 TRBJ2-5 NA TRBV5-1 TGCGCCAGCAGCCCTCCGGGACTAGCGAGGAAAGAGACCCAGTACTTC CASSPPGLARKETQYF
TRBD2 14 TRBJ2-2 NA TRBV29-1 TGCAGCGTATCTAGCGGGGGTGTGAACGGGGAGCTGTTTTTT CSVSSGGVNGELFF
NA 11 TRBJ1-5 NA TRBV20-1 TGCAGTGCCCGACAGAATCAGCCCCAGCATTTT CSARQNQPQHF
NA 13 TRBJ1-5 NA TRBV30 TGTGCCTGGAGTCGTAATAGCAATCAGCCCCAGCATTTT CAWSRNSNQPQHF
TRBD2 15 TRBJ2-5 once TRBV5-1 TGCGCCAGCAGCCCACTAGCGGGAGGTTACGAGACCCAGTACTTC CASSPLAGGYETQYF
TRBD1 12 TRBJ2-7 NA TRBV29-1 TGCAGCGTTCTTCGGACAGGGAACGAGCAGTACTTC CSVLRTGNEQYF
NA 12 TRBJ1-6 NA TRBV19 TGTGCTAGGCGGCTGACCGATTCACCCCTCCACTTT CARRLTDSPLHF
NA 14 TRBJ2-3 few TRBV27 TGTGCCAGCAGTTTAGCAGGTCGGTCAGATACGCAGTATTTT CASSLAGRSDTQYF
TRBD1 16 TRBJ1-1 NA TRBV7-3 TGTGCCAGCAGCTTAGGGACAGGGGGGATGAACACTGAAGCTTTCTTT CASSLGTGGMNTEAFF
TRBD1 14 TRBJ1-1 NA TRBV5-6 TGTGCCAGCAGCCCGGGACAGGGAAACACTGAAGCTTTCTTT CASSPGQGNTEAFF
TRBD2 14 TRBJ2-5 NA TRBV6-5 TGTGCCAGCAGTTGGCGGGAGGACCAAGAGACCCAGTACTTC CASSWREDQETQYF
NA 15 TRBJ1-1 NA TRBV30 TGTGCCTGGAGTGTATCTATCGCGGGTAACACTGAAGCTTTCTTT CAWSVSIAGNTEAFF
TRBD2 14 TRBJ2-7 NA TRBV2 TGTGCCAGCAGTGATTCTAGCGGGAGTTACGAGCAGTACTTC CASSDSSGSYEQYF
NA 17 TRBJ1-2 NA TRBV6-1 TGTGCCAGCAGTGAAGGTCAGACAGGAACTTTTAACTATGGCTACACCTTC CASSEGQTGTFNYGYTF
NA 11 TRBJ2-1 NA TRBV29-1 TGCCGGACAGAGACGGGCAATGAGCAGTTCTTC CRTETGNEQFF
TRBD1 15 TRBJ1-3 NA TRBV5-1 TGCGCCAGCAGCTACGCCGGGACAGCTGGAAACACCATATATTTT CASSYAGTAGNTIYF
TRBD1 15 TRBJ1-1 NA TRBV2 TGTGCCAGCAGTGAGTCGGGACAGCCGAACACTGAAGCTTTCTTT CASSESGQPNTEAFF
TRBD1 17 TRBJ2-2 once TRBV7-2 TGTGCCAGCAGCCCGACTACGGACAGGGGCAGGACCGGGGAGCTGTTTTTT CASSPTTDRGRTGELFF
NA 13 TRBJ2-3 NA TRBV7-9 TGTGCCAGCAGCCCTCCCCTTACAGATACGCAGTATTTT CASSPPLTDTQYF
TRBD1 16 TRBJ1-3 NA TRBV6-6 TGTGCCAGCAGTGGGACAGGCGCCAGCTCTGGAAACACCATATATTTT CASSGTGASSGNTIYF
TRBD2 15 TRBJ2-3 once TRBV30 TGTGCCTGGAGTGGTACTAGCGGACGCACAGATACGCAGTATTTT CAWSGTSGRTDTQYF
NA 13 TRBJ2-7 NA TRBV15 TGTGCCACCAGCAGAGATTTGTCGGACGAGCAGTACTTC CATSRDLSDEQYF
NA 15 TRBJ2-5 NA TRBV11-2 TGTGCCAGCAGCTTAGAGGCGGGGGCCGGGGAGACCCAGTACTTC CASSLEAGAGETQYF
TRBD2 15 TRBJ2-1 once TRBV4-2 TGTGCCAGCAGCCCCCGGACTAGCGGGAGGAATGAGCAGTTCTTC CASSPRTSGRNEQFF
TRBD1 18 TRBJ1-6 NA TRBV4-1 TGCGCCAGCAGCCTCTACGCACCGGGACAGTCTAATAATTCACCCCTCCACTTT CASSLYAPGQSNNSPLHF
TRBD1 16 TRBJ1-4 NA TRBV27 TGTGCCAGCAGTACCGCCGAGACAGGGGGGTTTGAAAAACTGTTTTTT CASSTAETGGFEKLFF
NA 15 TRBJ2-5 NA TRBV29-1 TGCAGCGTCCCCACAACAAACAGGCCTGAAGAGACCCAGTACTTC CSVPTTNRPEETQYF
TRBD2 14 TRBJ2-7 NA TRBV2 TGTGCCAGCAGTGAACTAGCGGGAGGCTGGGAGCAGTACTTC CASSELAGGWEQYF
NA 14 TRBJ1-1 NA TRBV27 TGTGCCAGCAGTGCCTGGACTGAAAACGGTGAAGCTTTCTTT CASSAWTENGEAFF
NA 13 TRBJ1-2 NA TRBV4-2 TGTGCCAGCAGCCAAGATCAGGCAGATGGCTACACCTTC CASSQDQADGYTF
NA 16 TRBJ1-2 once TRBV6-1 TGTGCCAGCAGTGGCCTACAGGGAGAGAGAAACTATGGCTACACCTTC CASSGLQGERNYGYTF
TRBD1 17 TRBJ2-3 NA TRBV4-1 TGCGCCAGCAGCCTATATTGGACAGGGGGCTCACCAGATACGCAGTATTTT CASSLYWTGGSPDTQYF
TRBD2 16 TRBJ2-2 NA TRBV7-9 TGTGCCAGCAGCCCCTTAGCGGGGGGAAACACCGGGGAGCTGTTTTTT CASSPLAGGNTGELFF
NA 13 TRBJ2-7 NA TRBV7-6 TGTGCCAGCAGCTTTGGGACATTCTACGAGCAGTACTTC CASSFGTFYEQYF
NA 12 TRBJ1-1 few TRBV6-5 TGTGCCACCTCCCCTACGGGGTTGAAGCTTTTCTTT CATSPTGLKLFF
NA 17 TRBJ2-5 once TRBV4-3 TGCGCCAGCACCACTCAGAGGGGGGGGGCCCTTCAAGAGACCCAGTACTTC CASTTQRGGALQETQYF
NA 12 TRBJ1-2 NA TRBV6-1 TGTGCCAGCAGGGACTTTAACTATGGCTACACCTTC CASRDFNYGYTF
NA 11 TRBJ2-7 NA TRBV19 TGTGCCAGTAGTATTCGGACTTCCGAGTACTTC CASSIRTSEYF
TRBD1 15 TRBJ1-2 NA TRBV18 TGTGCCAGCTCACCCGAGGGGACAGCCATCCTAGGCTACACCTTC CASSPEGTAILGYTF
TRBD2 16 TRBJ2-7 NA TRBV27 TGTGCCAGCAGTACCTCCGGGCGGGGGGTATCCTACGAGCAGTACTTC CASSTSGRGVSYEQYF
TRBD2 15 TRBJ2-4 few TRBV10-3 TGTGCCATCAGTGAGGCGGGAGGGCAGAGGGGCATTCAGTACTTC CAISEAGGQRGIQYF
NA 15 TRBJ1-2 once TRBV5-1 TGCGCCAGCTCGGGGGGGGCTGCAAAGGACTATGGCTACACCTTC CASSGGAAKDYGYTF
NA 16 TRBJ1-3 NA TRBV7-9 TGTGCCAGCAGCCCTAGGCTGGAGGCCTCTGGAAACACCATATATTTT CASSPRLEASGNTIYF